One and the same sample provided the 8 T cell receptor beta chains below, sequenced in a study of blood T cell repertoires in COVID-19. Sequencing used immunoSEQ multiplex PCR; TCRdb keeps in-frame clones, though not all of them. The sample includes approximately 73,000 clones, roughly 86% of them seen just once. The sample comprised peripheral blood. The source is a woman aged 60-75 years with acute or convalescent COVID-19.

The CDR3 region has the DNA TGTGCCAGCGGGAGGGATGTACAAGAGACCCAGTACTTC. Protein product: CASGRDVQETQYF. This sequence joins TRBV7-2 and TRBJ2-5, with TRBD2 matching over 7 bases. There are 13 residues in the CDR3. CDR1 and CDR2 from the germline V gene are SGHTA and FQGNSA. The ends lost 8 bases at V and 2 bases at J; junction bases unmatched: 5.

This clone was recorded only once. The sample holds other DNA sequences that translate to the same CDR3. The chain recombines TRBV28 with TRBJ2-7; tentatively, D is TRBD1 (6 bases). V was pared by 2 bases and J by 4 bases, with 6 bases between. In germline, CDR1 is MDHEN, CDR2 SYDVKM. The CDR3 consists of 12 residues. CDR3 sequence (DNA): TGTGCCAGCAGTTTACAGGGGTACGAGCAGTACTTC. This encodes CASSLQGYEQYF.

The CDR3 spells CASSSGTRAQETQYF. The CDR3 nucleotides are TGTGCCAGCAGTTCCGGGACACGGGCGCAAGAGACCCAGTACTTC. V gene TRBV28 combines with J gene TRBJ2-5; D is possibly TRBD1 (6 bases). V shed 4 bases and J shed 2 bases, with 14 bases lying between them. The CDR3 totals 15 residues. Germline CDR1 and CDR2: MDHEN and SYDVKM.

This clone has only a few counts. The chain is built from TRBV19 and TRBJ1-5; D is undetermined. V dropped 7 bases and J dropped 6 bases, with 13 bases sitting between them. Per the germline V gene, CDR1 is LNHDA and CDR2 is SQIVND (reference sequence). The CDR3 covers 13 residues. CDR3 nucleotide sequence: TGTGCCAGTACCAGGACTATGGGTCAGCCCCAGCATTTT. Translated, it gives CASTRTMGQPQHF.

Only one count was recorded for this clone. The V and J genes are TRBV19 and TRBJ2-1; 8 positions match TRBD1. Germline V gives CDR1 LNHDA, CDR2 SQIVND (reference sequence). V shed 7 bases and J 9 bases; nucleotides not matched to a gene: 11. The CDR3 sequence is 14 residues long. The DNA of the CDR3 is TGTGCCAGTACCCTCCAGGGGGCTCCTGGTGAGCAGTTCTTC. Translated, it gives CASTLQGAPGEQFF.

V is TRBV27 and J is TRBJ1-5; D perhaps matches TRBD1 (6 bases). The CDR3 is 17 amino acids. CDR1 is MNHEY and CDR2 is SMNVEV in the germline V gene (reference sequence). Trimming stripped 6 bases from V and 4 bases from J, with 22 bases between. The CDR3 sequence: CASSPGGNRVRNQPQHF. The CDR3 DNA sequence: TGTGCCAGCAGCCCAGGCGGTAACAGGGTTCGGAATCAGCCCCAGCATTTT.

The chain has TRBV11-2 and TRBJ2-4; 11 nucleotides line up with TRBD2. The CDR3 covers 15 residues. Germline V CDR1 and CDR2: SGHAT, FQNNGV. The V and J ends lost 1 base and 6 bases, in that order; junction bases with no gene match: 2. Written as DNA, the CDR3 is TGTGCCAGCAGCTTAGGGCTAGCGGGAGGAAACATTCAGTACTTC. Protein sequence: CASSLGLAGGNIQYF. Full variable domain (remainder filled in from reference TRBV11-2 and TRBJ2-4): EAGVAQSPRYKIIEKRQSVAFWCNPISGHATLYWYQQILGQGPKLLIQFQNNGVVDDSQLPKDRFSAERLKGVDSTLKIQPAKLEDSAVYLCASSLGLAGGNIQYFGAGTRLSVL.

This chain joins TRBV5-1 and TRBJ1-2; TRBD1 might be the D (6 bases). There are 13 residues in the CDR3. The V gene's germline CDR1 is SGHRS and CDR2 YFSETQ. Between the trimmed V and J ends, which lost 3 bases and 2 bases, there was a span of 8 bases. CDR3 in DNA: TGCGCCAGCAGCTGGGACACAAACTATGGCTACACCTTC. It codes for CASSWDTNYGYTF.